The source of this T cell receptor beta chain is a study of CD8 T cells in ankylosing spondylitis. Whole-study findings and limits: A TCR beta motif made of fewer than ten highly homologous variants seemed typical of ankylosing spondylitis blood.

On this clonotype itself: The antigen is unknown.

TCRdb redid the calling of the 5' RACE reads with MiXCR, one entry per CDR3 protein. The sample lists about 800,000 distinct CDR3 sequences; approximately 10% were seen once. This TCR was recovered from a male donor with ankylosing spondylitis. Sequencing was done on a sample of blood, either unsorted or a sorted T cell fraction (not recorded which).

The CDR3 is CSAQNGATLNTEAFF. The CDR3 nucleotides read TGCAGTGCTCAGAATGGGGCGACCCTGAACACTGAAGCTTTCTTT. This chain uses TRBV20-1 with TRBJ1-1, with D perhaps matching TRBD1 (5 bases). Germline V lookup: CDR1 DFQATT, CDR2 SNEGSKA (reference sequence). Trimming shortened V by 5 bases and J by 0 bases, and 16 bases separated the two germline ends. The CDR3 has 15 amino acids.